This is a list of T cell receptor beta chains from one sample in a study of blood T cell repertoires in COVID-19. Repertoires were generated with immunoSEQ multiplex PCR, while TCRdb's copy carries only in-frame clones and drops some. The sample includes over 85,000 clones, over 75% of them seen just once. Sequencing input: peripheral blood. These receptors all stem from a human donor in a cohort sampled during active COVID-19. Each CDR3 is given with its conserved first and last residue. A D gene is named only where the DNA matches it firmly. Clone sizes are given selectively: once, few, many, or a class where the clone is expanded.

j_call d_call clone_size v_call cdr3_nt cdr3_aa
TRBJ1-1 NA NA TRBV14 TGTGCCAGCAGCCAAGGGGCAACCGGGAGAGCTTTCTTT CASSQGATGRAFF
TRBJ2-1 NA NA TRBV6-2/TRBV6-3 TGTGCCAGCAGCCTCAAATCCTACAATGAGCAGTTCTTC CASSLKSYNEQFF
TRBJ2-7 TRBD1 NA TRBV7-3 TGTGCCAGCAGCCCAGAATGGACAGGGAACTCCTACGAGCAGTACTTC CASSPEWTGNSYEQYF
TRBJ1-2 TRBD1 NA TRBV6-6 TGTGCCAGCAGACCGGGACAGGGGATTAACTATGGCTACACCTTC CASRPGQGINYGYTF
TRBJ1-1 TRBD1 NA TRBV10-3 TGTGCCATCAGTGAGTCCGACAGGGCCCATCTTGAAGCTTTCTTT CAISESDRAHLEAFF
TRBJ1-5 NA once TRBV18 TGTGCCAGCTCGGTTGGTATAGATCAGCCCCAGCATTTT CASSVGIDQPQHF
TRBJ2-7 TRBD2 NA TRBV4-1 TGCGCCAGCAGCCAAGGGCGGGAGGTCGGGTACGAGCAGTACTTC CASSQGREVGYEQYF
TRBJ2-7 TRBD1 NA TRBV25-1 TGTGCCAGCAGTGACTGGACAGGGGGCTACGAGCAGTACTTC CASSDWTGGYEQYF
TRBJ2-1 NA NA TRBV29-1 TGCAGCGTTGAGGGGGGCCTAGCGGCCTTCAATGAGCAGTTCTTC CSVEGGLAAFNEQFF
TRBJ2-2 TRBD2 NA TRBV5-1 TGCGCCAGCAGCTTGGGGAGCGGGAGGAACACCGGGGAGCTGTTTTTT CASSLGSGRNTGELFF
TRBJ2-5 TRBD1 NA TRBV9 TGTGCCAGCAGCCCCAGGGACAGGGGGATCGAGACCCAGTACTTC CASSPRDRGIETQYF
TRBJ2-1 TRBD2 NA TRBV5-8 TGTGCCAGCAGCTTGGGATCGACTAGCGGCTACAATGAGCAGTTCTTC CASSLGSTSGYNEQFF
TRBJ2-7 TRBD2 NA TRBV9 TGTGCCAGCAGCGGCCCTAGCGGAGGGTATGAGCAGTACTTC CASSGPSGGYEQYF
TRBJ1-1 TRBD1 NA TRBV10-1 TGCGCCAGCAGTAATTTTAAAACCGATGACAGGGGGAGTCCTGAAGCTTTCTTT CASSNFKTDDRGSPEAFF
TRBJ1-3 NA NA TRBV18 TGTGCCAGCTCAGAGGGAGTCGAAGGGAACACCATATATTTT CASSEGVEGNTIYF
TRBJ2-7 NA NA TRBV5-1 TGCGCCAGCAGCTTTGGCGGGACAGATACCTACGAGCAGTACTTC CASSFGGTDTYEQYF
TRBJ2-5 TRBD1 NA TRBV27 TGTGCCAGCAGTACCCACAGGGGGCTAGAGACCCAGTACTTC CASSTHRGLETQYF
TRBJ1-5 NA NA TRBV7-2 TGTGCCAGCAGCCCCACATCGGCGGGGCTCAGCGTTCAGCCCCAGCATTTT CASSPTSAGLSVQPQHF
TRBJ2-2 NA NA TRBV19 TGTGCCAGTAGTATAAGCGTTACGGGCACCGGGGAGCTGTTTTTT CASSISVTGTGELFF
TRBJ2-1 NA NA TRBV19 TGTGCCAGTAGCCTAAGGGGCAGAGATGGGAATGAGCAGTTCTTC CASSLRGRDGNEQFF
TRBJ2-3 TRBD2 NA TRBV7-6 TGTGCCAGCAGCTCGGGACTAGCGGGAGGACGCACAGATACGCAGTATTTT CASSSGLAGGRTDTQYF
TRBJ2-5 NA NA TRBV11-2 TGTGCCAGCAGCCGCGGCGACCAAGAGACCCAGTACTTC CASSRGDQETQYF
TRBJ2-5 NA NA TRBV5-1 TGCGCCAGCACCCTCGACTCATGGGAGAATTCCCAGTACTTC CASTLDSWENSQYF
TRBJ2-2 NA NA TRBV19 TGTGCCAGTAGTGCAGAAATCACCGGGGAGCTGTTTTTT CASSAEITGELFF
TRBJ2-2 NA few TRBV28 TGTGCCAGCAGTTTGACCCAGGGCGGCACCGGGGAGCTGTTTTTT CASSLTQGGTGELFF
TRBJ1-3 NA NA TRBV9 TGTGCCAGCAGCGTAGAGGCACAGGCTAGCTCTGGAAACACCATATATTTT CASSVEAQASSGNTIYF
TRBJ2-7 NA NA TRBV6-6 TGTGCCAGCAGTTCCCGTTCCTACGAGCAGTACTTC CASSSRSYEQYF
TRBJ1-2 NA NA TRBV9 TGTGCCAGCAGCTCCGGCATAAGTCGCCTCGGGGGCTACACCTTC CASSSGISRLGGYTF
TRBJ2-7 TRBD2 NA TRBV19 TGTGCCAGTAGTGCTAGCGGTCCATACGAGCAGTACTTC CASSASGPYEQYF
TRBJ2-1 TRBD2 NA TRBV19 TGTGCCAGTAGTACAACCCCTAGCGGGGGCTACAATGAGCAGTTCTTC CASSTTPSGGYNEQFF
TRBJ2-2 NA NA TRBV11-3 TGTGCCAGCAGCCCAGGGCCACAGGAGGGCGGGGAGCTGTTTTTT CASSPGPQEGGELFF
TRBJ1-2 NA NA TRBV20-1 TGCAGTGCTAGCACGGACTATGGCTACACCTTC CSASTDYGYTF
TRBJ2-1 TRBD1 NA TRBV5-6 TGTGCCAGCAGCTCCTATACAGGGGGCTCCTACAATGAGCAGTTCTTC CASSSYTGGSYNEQFF
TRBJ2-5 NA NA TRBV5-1 TGCGCCAGCAGCGCGGACAGTCAAGAGACCCAGTACTTC CASSADSQETQYF
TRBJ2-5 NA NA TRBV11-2 TGTGCCAGCAGCTTAGATCCGGGAGAGACCCAGTACTTC CASSLDPGETQYF
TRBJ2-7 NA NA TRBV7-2 TGTGCCAGCAGCTTAGCAGCTTCGGGGTTATACTACGAGCAGTACTTC CASSLAASGLYYEQYF
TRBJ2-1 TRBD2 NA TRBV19 TGTGCCAGTAGCAATATAGCGGGAGTTATATATGAGCAGTTCTTC CASSNIAGVIYEQFF
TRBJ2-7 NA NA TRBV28 TGTGCCAGCATTACCCGAGACAGAGGACCCTACGAGCAGTACTTC CASITRDRGPYEQYF
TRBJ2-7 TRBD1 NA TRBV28 TGTGCCAGCAGTTTTTCGGGACAGCACTACGAGCAGTACTTC CASSFSGQHYEQYF
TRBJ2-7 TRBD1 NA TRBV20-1 TGCAGTGCTAGTAGAGACAGGGTGTTTATCTACGAGCAGTACTTC CSASRDRVFIYEQYF
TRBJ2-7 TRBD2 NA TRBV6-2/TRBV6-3 TGTGCCAGCAGTGGGCCTACTAGCGCCCCCTACGAGCAGTACTTC CASSGPTSAPYEQYF
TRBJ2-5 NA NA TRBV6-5 TGTGCCAGCAGTTACGGCTTACACAACCTGGAGGCCCAGTACTTC CASSYGLHNLEAQYF
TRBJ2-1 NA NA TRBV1 TGCACCAGCAGCCAGTATCGGGGGCTTAGCGGGAGGATTGACAATGAGCAGTTCTTC CTSSQYRGLSGRIDNEQFF
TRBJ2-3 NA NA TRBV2 TGTGCCAGCAGTGGGAGAGAGCGGGCGACAGATACGCAGTATTTT CASSGRERATDTQYF
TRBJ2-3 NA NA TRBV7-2 TGTGCCAGCGGAGGGGACACAGATACGCAGTATTTT CASGGDTDTQYF
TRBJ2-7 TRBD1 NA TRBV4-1 TGCGCCAGCAGCCAAGAGGCAGGGGGTACCTACGAGCAGTACTTC CASSQEAGGTYEQYF
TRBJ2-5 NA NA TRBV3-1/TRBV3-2 TGTGCCAGCAGCCGGAGCAGAGAGACCCAGTACTTC CASSRSRETQYF
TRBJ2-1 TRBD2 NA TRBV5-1 TGCGCCAGCAGCTCTAGGAGTAGCGGGAGGGCTAATGAGCAGTTCTTC CASSSRSSGRANEQFF
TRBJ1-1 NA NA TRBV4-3 TGCGCCTCCTCGGATAGGGGGTTGAAAGCTTTCTTT CASSDRGLKAFF
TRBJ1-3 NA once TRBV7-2 TGTGCCAGCAGCTTAGTTGCTAGCTCTGGAAACACCATATATTTT CASSLVASSGNTIYF
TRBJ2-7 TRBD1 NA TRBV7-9 TGTGCCAGCAGCCCAGGTGACTGGACAGGGAGCTCCTACGAGCAGTACTTC CASSPGDWTGSSYEQYF
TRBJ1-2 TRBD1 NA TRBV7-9 TGTGCCAGCAGCTTAGGGGACAGGGGAAACTATGGCTACACCTTC CASSLGDRGNYGYTF
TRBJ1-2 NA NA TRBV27 TGTGCCAGCGGTAGTTACAGGGATGGCTACACCTTC CASGSYRDGYTF
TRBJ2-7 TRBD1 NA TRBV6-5 TGTGCCAGCACCCAAGGGACAGCCGCCTACGAGCAGTACTTC CASTQGTAAYEQYF
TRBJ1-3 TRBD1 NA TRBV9 TGTGCCAGCAGCGTGACAGGGGGAGCTGGAAACACCATATATTTT CASSVTGGAGNTIYF